This T cell receptor beta chain emerged from a study of blood T cell repertoires in COVID-19. The wider study: Researchers got acute and convalescent COVID-19 samples from the United States, Italy and Spain. PBMCs, B-cell-depleted T cells, or T cells provided the cDNA or gDNA that made up the material.

This CDR3 is 17 amino acids long. The ends lost 2 bases at V and 2 bases at J; junction bases unmatched: 7. The V gene's germline CDR1 is KGHDR and CDR2 SFDVKD. As processed by the authors: Nucleated cell counts were estimated from reference gene primer amplification. Clones were sequenced by immunoSEQ multiplex PCR, and TCRdb holds only the in-frame ones, with some missing. The D gene and trimming were derived from the DNA, and the V and J assignments and clone size from that table. The table lists over 60,000 clones, 70% to 90% of them singletons, with approximately 1.2% in the top ten. Material: peripheral blood. The gene calls are TRBV24-1 and TRBJ2-1; 8 bases line up with TRBD1. This receptor was identified in a man aged 40-50 years with acute or convalescent COVID-19. Here the CDR3 DNA reads TGTGCCACCAGTGATTCCGAGGGACAGGCAACCTACAATGAGCAGTTCTTC. Translation: CATSDSEGQATYNEQFF.